These T cell receptor beta chains were read from a single sample in a study of cytomegalovirus exposure and HLA in healthy donors. The method was immunoSEQ multiplex PCR; TCRdb's version includes in-frame clones alone and lacks a portion of them. The data show around 130,000 clones, approximately 84% seen once. Specimen: PBMCs. These receptors were collected from a boy between 2 and 10 years old in good health and CMV-seronegative. The conserved cysteine and the conserved F or W are not part of the CDR3 here. Fields, in order: V gene, CDR3 protein.

TRBV5-8 ASTVAKNIQY
TRBV9 ASSASGGAYNEQF
TRBV6-6 ASSYQGFSSYEQY
TRBV7-9 ASSLVGALNYGYT
TRBV9 ASSVGLEMNTEAF
TRBV6-5 ASSPYPTGSYGYT
TRBV4-2 ASSQATTGLAYNEQF
TRBV19 ASSGWDTEAF
TRBV7-9 AGSRTGNNSPLH
TRBV6-4 ASSAKEGSIDTQY
TRBV7-9 ASSRKAEEKLF
TRBV6-5 ASSLTLTGGYEQY
TRBV6-5 ASSYVQGGADTQY
TRBV6-5 ASGEGTVFQPQH
TRBV2 ASRLTGMGTGVAKNIQY